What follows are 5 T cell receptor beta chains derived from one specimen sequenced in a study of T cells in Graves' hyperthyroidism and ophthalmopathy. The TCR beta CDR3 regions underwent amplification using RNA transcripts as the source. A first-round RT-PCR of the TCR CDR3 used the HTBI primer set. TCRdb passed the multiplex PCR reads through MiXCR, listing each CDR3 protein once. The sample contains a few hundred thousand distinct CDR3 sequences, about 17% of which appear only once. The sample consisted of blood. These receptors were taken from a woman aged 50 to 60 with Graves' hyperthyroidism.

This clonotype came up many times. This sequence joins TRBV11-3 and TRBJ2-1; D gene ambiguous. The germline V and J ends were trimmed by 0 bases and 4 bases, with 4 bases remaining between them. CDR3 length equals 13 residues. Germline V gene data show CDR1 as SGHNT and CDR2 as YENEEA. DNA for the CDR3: TGTGCCAGCAGCTTAGATGGTTACAATGAGCAGTTCTTC. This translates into CASSLDGYNEQFF.

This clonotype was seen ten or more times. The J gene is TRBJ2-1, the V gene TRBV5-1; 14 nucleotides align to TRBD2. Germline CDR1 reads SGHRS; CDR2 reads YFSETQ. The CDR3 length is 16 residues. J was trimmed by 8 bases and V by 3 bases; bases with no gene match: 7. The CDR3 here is CASSSGTSGRGHEQFF. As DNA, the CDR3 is TGCGCCAGCAGCTCAGGGACTAGCGGGAGAGGCCATGAGCAGTTCTTC.

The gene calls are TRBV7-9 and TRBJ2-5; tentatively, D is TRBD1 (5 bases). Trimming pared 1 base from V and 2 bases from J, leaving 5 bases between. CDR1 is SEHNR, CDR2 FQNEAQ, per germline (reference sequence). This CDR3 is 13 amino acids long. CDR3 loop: CASSLGTQETQYF. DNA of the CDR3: TGTGCCAGCAGCTTAGGGACACAAGAGACCCAGTACTTC.

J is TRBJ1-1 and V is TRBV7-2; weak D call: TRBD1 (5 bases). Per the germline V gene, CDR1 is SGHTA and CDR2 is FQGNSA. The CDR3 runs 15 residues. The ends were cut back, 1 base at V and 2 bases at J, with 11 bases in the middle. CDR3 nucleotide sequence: TGTGCCAGCAGCTTAGGGGACGGACTTAACACTGAAGCTTTCTTT. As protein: CASSLGDGLNTEAFF.

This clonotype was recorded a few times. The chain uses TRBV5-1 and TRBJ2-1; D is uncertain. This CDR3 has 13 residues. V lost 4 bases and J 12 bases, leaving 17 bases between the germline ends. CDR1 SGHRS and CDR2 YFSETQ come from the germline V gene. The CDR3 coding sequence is TGCGCCAGCAGCACACCGTCGGAGCCGGCGCAGTTCTTC. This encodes CASSTPSEPAQFF.